This TCR beta chain was observed in a study of T cells in localized non-small cell lung cancer. Findings of the study overall: Paired adjacent lung recovered a median about 60 of the top 100 tumor clones. Uninvolved neighboring lung showed the greatest T cell clonality, exceeding tumor. Elevated circulating T cell density in blood was associated with longer overall survival. Sequencing, confined to only one tumor region, leaves heterogeneity possible.

Assay used: immunoSEQ multiplex PCR; TCRdb lists only in-frame clones, some missing. Found here are approximately 20,000 clones, 89% of them singletons; the top ten hold roughly 9.1%. For this clone: Antigen: not known.

The sequence came from a man aged 40 to 69 with stage I lung adenocarcinoma. The sequences come from peripheral blood, collected before any cancer treatment.

The CDR3 DNA sequence: TGTGCCAGCAGCCCCACCACAGGGAGTGGCTACACCTTC. Its protein product is CASSPTTGSGYTF. The genes are TRBV11-2 and TRBJ1-2; weak D call: TRBD1 (6 bases). Germline-derived CDR1 and CDR2 are SGHAT and FQNNGV. The CDR3 has 13 residues. Trimming stripped 5 bases from V and 7 bases from J, with 14 bases between.